This T cell receptor (beta chain) was captured by sequencing in a study of T cell repertoires in cytomegalovirus infection. Study-wide context: In the study, CMV epitopes included recently identified HLA-C-restricted and well-studied HLA-B-restricted ones. CMV infection together with matching HLA type was indicated by public TCR beta signatures. Study findings and constraints: Predominance within the ex vivo response was attributable to HLA-C-restricted CMV-specific TCR beta clonotypes.

This clonotype showed up many times. The antigen is undetermined. TCRdb ran MiXCR on the reads and lists one entry per CDR3 protein. The data hold tens of thousands of distinct CDR3 sequences, with around 20% observed a single time. The receptor was derived from a human donor in good health (CMV status not recorded). Some clones in this sample may be carry-over from other donors' samples. Sequenced here: CD8+ T cells from cultured PBMCs, sampled from culture after CMV antigen stimulation.

The CDR3 reads CATSREGSSGANVLTF. In nucleotides, the CDR3 is TGTGCCACCAGCAGAGAAGGATCGTCCGGGGCCAACGTCCTGACTTTC. The genes are TRBV15 and TRBJ2-6; D call uncertain. V was cut by 0 bases and J by 4 bases, with 10 bases left in between. The CDR3 extends over 16 amino acids. In germline, CDR1 is LNHNV, CDR2 YYDKDF (reference sequence).